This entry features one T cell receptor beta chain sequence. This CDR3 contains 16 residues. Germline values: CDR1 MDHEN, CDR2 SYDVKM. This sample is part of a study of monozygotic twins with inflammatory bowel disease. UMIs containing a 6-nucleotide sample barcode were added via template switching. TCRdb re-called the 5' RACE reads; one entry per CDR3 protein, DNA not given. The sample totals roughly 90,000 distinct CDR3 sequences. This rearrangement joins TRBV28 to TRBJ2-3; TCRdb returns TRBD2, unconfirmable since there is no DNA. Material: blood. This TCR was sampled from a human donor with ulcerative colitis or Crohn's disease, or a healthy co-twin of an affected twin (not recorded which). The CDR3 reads CASSPAGLAGVDTQYF.